The text below deals with one T cell receptor (beta chain). This specimen comes from a study of blood T cell repertoires in COVID-19. From germline, CDR1 is SGHRS and CDR2 YFSETQ. The ends were cut back, 0 bases at V and 11 bases at J, with 13 bases in the middle. The CDR3 runs to 13 residues. The protocol was immunoSEQ multiplex PCR, while the TCRdb copy is restricted to in-frame clones and leaves out a portion. This table holds just over 60,000 clones, 79% found once. Source material: peripheral blood. V and J are TRBV5-1 and TRBJ2-3; the D gene is possibly TRBD1 (5 bases). This clonotype was obtained from a woman aged 80 or over with active or convalescent COVID-19. The DNA for the CDR3 is TGCGCCAGCAGCTTGGCCACGGACACCCTGCAGTATTTT. It is translated as CASSLATDTLQYF.